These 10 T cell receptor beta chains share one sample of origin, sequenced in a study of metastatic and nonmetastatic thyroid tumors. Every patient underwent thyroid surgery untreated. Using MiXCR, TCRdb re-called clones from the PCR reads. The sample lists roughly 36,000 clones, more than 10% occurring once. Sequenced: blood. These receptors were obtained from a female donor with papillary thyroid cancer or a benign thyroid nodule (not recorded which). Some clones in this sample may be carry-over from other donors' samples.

CDR3 DNA: TGTGCCAGCCTCCCCGGGACAGAAACCGGGGAGCTGTTTTTT. It encodes CASLPGTETGELFF. The V gene is TRBV6-1, the J gene TRBJ2-2; 7 positions agree with TRBD1. The CDR3 is 14 residues long. Trimming took 8 bases from V and 5 from J; bases not matched to a gene: 8. CDR1 is MNHNS, CDR2 SASEGT, per germline.

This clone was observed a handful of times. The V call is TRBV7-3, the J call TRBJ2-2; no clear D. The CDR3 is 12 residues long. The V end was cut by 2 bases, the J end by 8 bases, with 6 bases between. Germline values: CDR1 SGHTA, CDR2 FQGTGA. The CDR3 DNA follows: TGTGCCAGCAGCTTAGAATCTGGGGAGCTGTTTTTT. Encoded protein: CASSLESGELFF.

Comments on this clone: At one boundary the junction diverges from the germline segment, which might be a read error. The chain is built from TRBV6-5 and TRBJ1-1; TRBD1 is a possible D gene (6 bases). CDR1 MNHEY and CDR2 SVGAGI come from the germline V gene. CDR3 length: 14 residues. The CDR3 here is CASSYSAGGTGAFF. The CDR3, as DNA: TGTGCCAGCAGTTACTCAGCGGGGGGCACTGGAGCTTTCTTT.

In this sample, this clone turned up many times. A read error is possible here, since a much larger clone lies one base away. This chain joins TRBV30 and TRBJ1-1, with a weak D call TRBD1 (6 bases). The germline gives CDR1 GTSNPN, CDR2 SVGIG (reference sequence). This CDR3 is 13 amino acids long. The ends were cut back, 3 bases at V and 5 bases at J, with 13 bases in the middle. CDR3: CAWSGQTETEAFF. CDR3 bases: TGTGCCTGGAGCGGACAGACTGAGACTGAAGCTTTCTTT.

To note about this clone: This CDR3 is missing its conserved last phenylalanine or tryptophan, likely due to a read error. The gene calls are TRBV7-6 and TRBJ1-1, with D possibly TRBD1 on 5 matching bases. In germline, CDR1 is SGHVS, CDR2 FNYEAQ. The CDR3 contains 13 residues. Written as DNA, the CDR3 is TGTGCTAGCAGCGTGGACACTAACACTGAAGCTTTCTCT. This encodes CASSVDTNTEAFS.

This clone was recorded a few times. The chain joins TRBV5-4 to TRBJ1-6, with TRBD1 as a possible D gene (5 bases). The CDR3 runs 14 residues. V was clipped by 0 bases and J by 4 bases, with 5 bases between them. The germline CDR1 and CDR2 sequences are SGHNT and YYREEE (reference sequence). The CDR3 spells CASSLGGYNSPLHF. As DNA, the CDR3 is TGTGCCAGCAGCTTGGGGGGGTATAATTCACCCCTCCACTTT. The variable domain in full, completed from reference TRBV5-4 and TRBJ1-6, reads ETGVTQSPTHLIKTRGQQVTLRCSSQSGHNTVSWYQQALGQGPQFIFQYYREEENGRGNFPPRFSGLQFPNYSSELNVNALELDDSALYLCASSLGGYNSPLHFGNGTRLTVT.

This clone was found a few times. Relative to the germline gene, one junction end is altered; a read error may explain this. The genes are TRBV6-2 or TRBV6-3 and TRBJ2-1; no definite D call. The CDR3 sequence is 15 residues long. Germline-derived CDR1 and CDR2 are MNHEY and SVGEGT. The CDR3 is CASSYRFIPYNEHFF. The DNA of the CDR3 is TGTGCCAGCAGTTACAGGTTCATTCCCTACAATGAGCATTTCTTC.

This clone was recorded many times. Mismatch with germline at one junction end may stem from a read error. This CDR3 reads CSARKPGLAGSSFNEQFF. CDR3 DNA sequence: TGCAGTGCTAGAAAACCGGGACTAGCGGGAAGTTCCTTCAATGAGCAGTTCTTC. The chain joins TRBV20-1 to TRBJ2-1, with 13 bases fitting TRBD2. Germline CDR1 DFQATT, CDR2 SNEGSKA (reference sequence). CDR3 length: 18 residues.

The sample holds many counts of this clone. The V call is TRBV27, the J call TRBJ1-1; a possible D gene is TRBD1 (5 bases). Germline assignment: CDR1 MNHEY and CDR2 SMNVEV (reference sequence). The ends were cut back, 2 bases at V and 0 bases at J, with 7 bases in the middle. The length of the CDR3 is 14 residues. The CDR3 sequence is CASSLRGMNTEAFF. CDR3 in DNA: TGTGCCAGCAGTTTACGGGGCATGAACACTGAAGCTTTCTTT.

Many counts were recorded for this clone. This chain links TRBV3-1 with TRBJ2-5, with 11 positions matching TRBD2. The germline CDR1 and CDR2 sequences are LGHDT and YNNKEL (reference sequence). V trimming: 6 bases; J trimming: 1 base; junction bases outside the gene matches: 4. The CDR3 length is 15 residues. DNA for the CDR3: TGTGCCAGCAGGTTAGCGGGGGGGGTCCAAGAGACCCAGTACTTC. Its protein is CASRLAGGVQETQYF.